The clone carrying this T cell receptor beta chain was counted between two and nine times. What it binds is not known. This entry comes from a study of cytomegalovirus exposure and HLA in healthy donors. Per the germline V gene, CDR1 is SGHNT and CDR2 is YYREEE (reference sequence). The CDR3 sequence is 14 residues long. The V and J ends lost 5 bases and 3 bases respectively, with 15 bases between them. The PCR was carried out with 60 Vbeta primers and 13 Jbeta primers. In the original workflow: Later work found 74 million or so unique TCR beta chains, with some 11 million shared. Profiled with immunoSEQ multiplex PCR; TCRdb holds only in-frame clones, not every one. V, J and clone size reflect that table, while D and trimming were determined from the DNA. This repertoire shows about 130,000 clones, around four fifths found once; its top ten account for almost 6%. Study-wide findings and caveats: Sequencing probably produced one cluster of sequence variants that were highly shared.

The receptor's source is a woman between 35 and 50 years old in good health and CMV-seropositive. Sample: PBMCs. This sequence joins TRBV5-4 and TRBJ2-7; D not resolved. The CDR3 bases are TGTGCCAGCAGTAAGGCCGGCTACTACTACGAGCAGTACTTC. This translates into CASSKAGYYYEQYF.